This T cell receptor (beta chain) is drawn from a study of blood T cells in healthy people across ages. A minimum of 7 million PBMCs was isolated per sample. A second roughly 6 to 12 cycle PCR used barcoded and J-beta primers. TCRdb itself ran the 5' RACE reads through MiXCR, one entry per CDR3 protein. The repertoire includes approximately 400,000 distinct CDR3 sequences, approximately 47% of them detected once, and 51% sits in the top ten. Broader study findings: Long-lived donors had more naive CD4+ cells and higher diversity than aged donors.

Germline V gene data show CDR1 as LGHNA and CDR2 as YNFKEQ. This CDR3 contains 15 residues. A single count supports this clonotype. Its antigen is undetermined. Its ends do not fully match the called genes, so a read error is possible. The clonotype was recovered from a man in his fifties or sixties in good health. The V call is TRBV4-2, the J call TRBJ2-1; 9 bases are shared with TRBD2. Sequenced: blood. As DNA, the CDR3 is TGTGCCGGCAGCCAAGTAACTAGCGGGTACAATGAGCAGTTCTTC. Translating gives CAGSQVTSGYNEQFF.